A selection of T cell receptor beta chains follows, all from one sample in a study of cytomegalovirus exposure and HLA in healthy donors. Measured with immunoSEQ multiplex PCR; TCRdb has only the in-frame clones, and not every one. The data contain roughly 260,000 clones, just under 90% of them singletons. Sample: PBMCs. The receptor set was obtained from a man younger than 35 in good health and CMV-seronegative. CDR3s include the opening cysteine and the closing phenylalanine or tryptophan. A D gene is named only where the DNA matches it firmly. The size field is filled for only some rows; it gives once, few, many or a size class.

CDR3nt | CDR3aa | j_gene | d_gene | v_gene | abundance
TGTGCCAGCAGTTACCAAGGACAGGGGGTCTACGAGCAGTACTTC | CASSYQGQGVYEQYF | TRBJ2-7 | TRBD1 | TRBV6-5 | .
TGTGCCAGCAGCTTACGACTTGGCGAGCAGTACTTC | CASSLRLGEQYF | TRBJ2-7 | . | TRBV7-9 | .
TGTGCCAGTATAATTTGGACGGGATCTGAGACCCAGTACTTC | CASIIWTGSETQYF | TRBJ2-5 | . | TRBV6-1 | .
TGCGCCAGCACCAGTTCCTACGAGCAGTACTTC | CASTSSYEQYF | TRBJ2-7 | . | TRBV10-2 | .
TGTGCCAGCAGCCAGCCCGCCGGGGTGGGGACCCAGTACTTC | CASSQPAGVGTQYF | TRBJ2-5 | . | TRBV7-9 | .
TGTGCCAGTAGTATACTTCATGGGCGGGGATCCTCCTACGAGCAGTACTTC | CASSILHGRGSSYEQYF | TRBJ2-7 | . | TRBV19 | .
TGTGCCAGCAGCTTCTTTAGCGGAGTGTTGAGTGCAGATACGCAGTATTTT | CASSFFSGVLSADTQYF | TRBJ2-3 | . | TRBV5-4 | .
TGCGCCAGCAGTGATCTACTCAACACAGATACGCAGTATTTT | CASSDLLNTDTQYF | TRBJ2-3 | . | TRBV10-2 | .
TGTGCCAGCAGCACGCGACAGGGGTCATTGCTGTTTTTT | CASSTRQGSLLFF | TRBJ1-4 | TRBD1 | TRBV9 | .
TGTGCCAGCAGTGAATACAGGGACAGGGGTGATGGCTACACCTTC | CASSEYRDRGDGYTF | TRBJ1-2 | TRBD1 | TRBV25-1 | .
TGCGCCAGCAGCTTGGGGACAGGGGGCACGGGGCAGCCCCAGCATTTT | CASSLGTGGTGQPQHF | TRBJ1-5 | TRBD1 | TRBV5-1 | .
TGTGCCAGCAGCACTTTCGGGACAGGGGAAGAGACCCAGTACTTC | CASSTFGTGEETQYF | TRBJ2-5 | TRBD1 | TRBV5-4 | .
TGTGCCAGTAGTATAGTCCCAGGGTTGAACACTGAAGCTTTCTTT | CASSIVPGLNTEAFF | TRBJ1-1 | . | TRBV19 | few
TGTGCCAGCACCTTCCCCCGGGGGAAAGAGGAGACCCAGTACTTC | CASTFPRGKEETQYF | TRBJ2-5 | . | TRBV7-9 | .
TGCAGCGTTTTCTCCACAGACCAAGAGACCCAGTACTTC | CSVFSTDQETQYF | TRBJ2-5 | . | TRBV29-1 | .
TGTGCCAGCAGCTTACCCAATCGGACAGGGGCATACTATGGCTACACCTTC | CASSLPNRTGAYYGYTF | TRBJ1-2 | TRBD1 | TRBV11-2 | once
TGTGCCAGCAGGGACAATTCTGGGGAAGCTTTCTTT | CASRDNSGEAFF | TRBJ1-1 | . | TRBV13 | .
TGTGCCAGCAGTTCCGTCTCCCGGCAGTACTTC | CASSSVSRQYF | TRBJ2-7 | . | TRBV6-5 | .
TGTGCCAGCAGCCCCGGCGGGGGTAATGACTATGGCTACACCTTC | CASSPGGGNDYGYTF | TRBJ1-2 | . | TRBV28 | .
TGTGCCATCAGTGAGCCAAATCCCTACGAGCAGTACTTC | CAISEPNPYEQYF | TRBJ2-7 | . | TRBV10-3 | .
TGTGCCAGTAGTATAGGCGCAGGGTTCAATCAGCCCCAGCATTTT | CASSIGAGFNQPQHF | TRBJ1-5 | . | TRBV19 | once
TGTGCCACGCACCAACGACAGGGTAGCCACTATGGCTACACCTTC | CATHQRQGSHYGYTF | TRBJ1-2 | TRBD1 | TRBV19 | .
TGCGCCAGCAGCTTGTCCTTCGGGACTAGCACCTACGAGCAGTACTTC | CASSLSFGTSTYEQYF | TRBJ2-7 | TRBD2 | TRBV5-1 | .
TGTGCCAGCAGTGTCAATCAGGGCAATCAGCCCCAGCATTTT | CASSVNQGNQPQHF | TRBJ1-5 | . | TRBV2 | few
TGTGCCAGTAGTCGGGACACCTACTATGGCTACACCTTC | CASSRDTYYGYTF | TRBJ1-2 | . | TRBV19 | .
TGTGCCAGCAGTTTTTCCAGCGGGCCTCGGGGTTACTTC | CASSFSSGPRGYF | TRBJ2-7 | . | TRBV28 | .
TGCAGCGTGGGGGCAGGGATCGGTTCACCCCTCCACTTT | CSVGAGIGSPLHF | TRBJ1-6 | . | TRBV29-1 | .
TGTGCCAGCAACAAACAGACCTATGGCTACACCTTC | CASNKQTYGYTF | TRBJ1-2 | . | TRBV28 | .
TGTGCCAGCAGCTTACTTACAGATACGCAGTATTTT | CASSLLTDTQYF | TRBJ2-3 | . | TRBV7-2 | .
TGCGCCAGCTGCGCCGGGACTCCAGAGACCCAGTACTTC | CASCAGTPETQYF | TRBJ2-5 | . | TRBV5-1 | .
TGTGCCAGCAAATGGGGGACAGGCCTCAATGGCTACACCTTC | CASKWGTGLNGYTF | TRBJ1-2 | TRBD1 | TRBV6-1 | .
TGTGCCAGCAGCTTAGTAAGCGGGGGGAGAAGCACAGATACGCAGTATTTT | CASSLVSGGRSTDTQYF | TRBJ2-3 | TRBD2 | TRBV7-6 | .
TGTGCCTGGAGTGTAGCGGGAGCCGATTACGAGCAGTACTTC | CAWSVAGADYEQYF | TRBJ2-7 | TRBD2 | TRBV30 | .
TGTGCCAGCAGCGAGGGACAGGGGTTAGATCAGCCCCAGCATTTT | CASSEGQGLDQPQHF | TRBJ1-5 | TRBD1 | TRBV5-4 | .
TGTGCCAGCAGGACAGGGGGCGGAAGGGTGAACACTGAAGCTTTCTTT | CASRTGGGRVNTEAFF | TRBJ1-1 | TRBD1 | TRBV2 | .
TGTGCTAGTGGCACCGACAGGTCCCCTTATCAGCCCCAGCATTTT | CASGTDRSPYQPQHF | TRBJ1-5 | . | TRBV12-5 | few
TGTGCCAGCAGCCTCGGGACTATGAAAATTCAGTACTTC | CASSLGTMKIQYF | TRBJ2-4 | TRBD2 | TRBV28 | once
TGTGCCAGCAGTTGGACTAGCGGGAAATACTACGAGCAGTACTTC | CASSWTSGKYYEQYF | TRBJ2-7 | TRBD2 | TRBV27 | .
TGTGCCAGCAGCACGGACAGGAAGTACGAGCAGTACTTC | CASSTDRKYEQYF | TRBJ2-7 | TRBD1 | TRBV5-4 | .
TGTGCCAGCAGTTTAGTCGGCGGGGAGCTGTTTTTT | CASSLVGGELFF | TRBJ2-2 | . | TRBV27 | .
TGTGCCAGCTCACCAAGTCTCGGGCCGGCTAGCGGTTACGAGCAGTACTTC | CASSPSLGPASGYEQYF | TRBJ2-7 | TRBD2 | TRBV18 | .
TGTGCCACCAACCTGGGACAGCAAAATAGCAATCAGCCCCAGCATTTT | CATNLGQQNSNQPQHF | TRBJ1-5 | TRBD1 | TRBV15 | .
TGTGCCAGTAGTATAGAGGTCGGGGTGGACGAGCAGTACTTC | CASSIEVGVDEQYF | TRBJ2-7 | . | TRBV19 | .
TGTGCCAGCAGCTTAGGGGCTATCTCGAATGAGCAGTTCTTC | CASSLGAISNEQFF | TRBJ2-1 | . | TRBV7-9 | .
TGTGCCAGCAGTGGAGGACAATACGAGCAGTACTTC | CASSGGQYEQYF | TRBJ2-7 | . | TRBV6-1 | .
TGCGCCAGCAGTGAGATCCTAGCGGGGAGGAATGAGCAGTTCTTC | CASSEILAGRNEQFF | TRBJ2-1 | TRBD2 | TRBV10-1 | .
TGTGCCAGCAGCTCCTCTCGACAGCACGATTATGGCTACACCTTC | CASSSSRQHDYGYTF | TRBJ1-2 | . | TRBV7-9 | .
TGCGCCAGCAGCCGACAGGGGACTGACGAGCAGTACTTC | CASSRQGTDEQYF | TRBJ2-7 | TRBD1 | TRBV4-1 | .
TGTGCCAGCAGCAGCTGGGCAGATGAAAAACTGTTTTTT | CASSSWADEKLFF | TRBJ1-4 | . | TRBV7-6 | .
TGTGCCTGGAGTGAATGGAGGGCCAGTGAGCAGTTCTTC | CAWSEWRASEQFF | TRBJ2-1 | . | TRBV30 | .
TGTGCCAGCAAGGCTGGGGCCAACAATGAGCAGTTCTTC | CASKAGANNEQFF | TRBJ2-1 | . | TRBV7-9 | .
TGTGCCAGCAGCGCGAGACATCTAACCTCCTACGAGCAGTACTTC | CASSARHLTSYEQYF | TRBJ2-7 | . | TRBV5-6 | once
TGCGCCAGCAGCCAAGAGAGCTACAATGAGCAGTTCTTC | CASSQESYNEQFF | TRBJ2-1 | . | TRBV4-1 | .
TGTGCCAGCAGCGAACGCGACAGAGCGAATCAGCCCCAGCATTTT | CASSERDRANQPQHF | TRBJ1-5 | . | TRBV28 | .
TGTGCCAGCAGCTTAGTAGACACAGATACGCAGTATTTT | CASSLVDTDTQYF | TRBJ2-3 | . | TRBV7-2 | .
TGCGCCAGCGGTTTCCCCCAGGGGGAAGCTTTCTTT | CASGFPQGEAFF | TRBJ1-1 | . | TRBV5-1 | .
TGCGCCAGCAGCCAGGATAGCGGGGGGGCTTATATAGAGCAGTTCTTC | CASSQDSGGAYIEQFF | TRBJ2-1 | TRBD2 | TRBV4-3 | .
TGTGCCAGCAGTGCGACAGGGAACACCGGGGAGCTGTTTTTT | CASSATGNTGELFF | TRBJ2-2 | . | TRBV2 | .
TGTGCCAGCAGCCCGGACAGGGCCCTAGGCTACACCTTC | CASSPDRALGYTF | TRBJ1-2 | TRBD1 | TRBV14 | .